This paragraph covers one T cell receptor (beta chain) sequence. Its antigen remains unidentified. No base-level quality is on record; no much larger clone is a single base apart. Read against the paper, the sample's time point label means: about 28 days (+/-7) after the second vaccine dose. AZD1222 recipients whose second dose came at about 4 weeks and those whose second dose came at about 12 weeks were combined into one group, since spike-specific TCR depth and breadth did not differ between the two schedules. Samples from vaccinated people were obtained from the UK trials COV001 and COV002, which included a single-blind randomized controlled phase 2/3 trial of AZD1222 (ChAdOx1 nCoV-19) in healthy adults. For TCRbeta chain sequencing, PBMC samples from trial participants were taken at day 0 and at day 28 after the second dose. The sample originates from a study of T cell responses to AZD1222 COVID-19 vaccine (dated by TCRdb to about 2021). Context from the whole study: TCR sequencing was performed for 230 to 250 trial participants, of whom roughly 200 were given two doses of AZD1222 and around 26 were given two doses of MenACWY control vaccine. Trial participants were enrolled by age into 18-55, 56-69 and 70-plus year subgroups, with approximately 150, 30 and 60 TCR-sequenced participants respectively.

The CDR3 regions of human TCRbeta chains were analyzed by immunosequencing. The original pipeline was this. TCRs in the repertoires were compared against a reference library of SARS-CoV-2-specific TCRs that had been generated with the MIRA antigen-specificity platform. Breadth was defined as the fraction of unique TCRs that were SARS-CoV-2-associated. Depth was defined as the fraction of total T cells that were SARS-CoV-2-associated. Using the MIRA data, each spike-specific TCR was assigned both to the spike region to which the TCR was reactive and to a CD4 or CD8 class. Log10-transformed breadth and depth values were compared by one-way ANOVA with Sidak's multiple comparisons tests. In TCRdb, the immuneACCESS table is reduced to in-frame sequences with V and J assigned. These tables do not hold every clone; where another copy was compared, an unresolved V gene accounts for under half, and the others remain unexplained. The DNA gave D and trimming, while V, J and clone size come from that table. This sample has roughly 90,000 clones in its table, and around 87% of those were observed once. In total, the top ten clones hold less than 3% of the sample.

Paper-wide results and their limitations: The vaccine-associated CD4 TCRs covered the entire spike protein, and the dominant responses fell in regions 160-218 and 743-854. Because no day 14 peak-response samples were available, the repertoires could be characterized only after the peak T cell response. The 56-69-year group was small, and its depth increase did not reach significance, likely because of low power. Conclusions about previously exposed vaccinees are limited, since just a handful of AZD1222 recipients were seropositive for SARS-CoV-2 at baseline. Epitopes outside the regions mutated in the B.1.351 and B.1.1.7 variants were reportedly recognized by nearly half of the unique spike-specific TCRs. Spike-specific TCR breadth and depth rose significantly after two AZD1222 doses compared with day 0 and with MenACWY recipients. Most participants were white British and females outnumbered males, and the authors suggested that clonal diversity may have been underestimated.

The receptor was isolated from an adult who received the AZD1222 COVID-19 vaccine. Sequenced material: peripheral blood, taken 28 days after the second AZD1222 dose.

The DNA sequence follows: TGTGCCAGCAGTCGACCTGGAGACAGAAATAATTCACCCCTCCACTTT. Translated, this gives CASSRPGDRNNSPLHF. The chain is assembled from TRBV27 and TRBJ1-6; the D region possibly corresponds to TRBD1 (5 bases align). From cysteine to phenylalanine, the CDR3 is 16 amino acids long. Just the 48-base CDR3 DNA is kept, in frame starting at base 1. A distance of 16 bases separates the germline ends of V and J, which lose 5 bases and 5 bases respectively. The germline V gene (reference sequence) yields MNHEY for CDR1 and SMNVEV for CDR2.